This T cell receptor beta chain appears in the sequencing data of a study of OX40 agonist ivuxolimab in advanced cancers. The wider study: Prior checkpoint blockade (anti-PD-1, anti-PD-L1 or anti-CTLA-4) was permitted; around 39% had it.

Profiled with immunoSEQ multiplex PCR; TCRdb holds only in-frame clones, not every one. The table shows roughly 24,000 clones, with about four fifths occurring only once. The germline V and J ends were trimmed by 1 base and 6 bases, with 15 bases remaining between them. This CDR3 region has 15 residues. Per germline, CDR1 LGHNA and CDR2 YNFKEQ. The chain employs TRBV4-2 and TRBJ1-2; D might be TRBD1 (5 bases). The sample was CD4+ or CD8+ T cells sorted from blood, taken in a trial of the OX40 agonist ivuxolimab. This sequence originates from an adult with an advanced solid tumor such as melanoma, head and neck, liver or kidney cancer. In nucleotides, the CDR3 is TGTGCCAGCAGCCAAGTGGAGGCCGGGACGGATGGCTACACCTTC. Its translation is CASSQVEAGTDGYTF.